The next 11 T cell receptor beta chains were all read from a single sample in a study of read filtering for tumor transcriptome and immune sequencing. From approximately 430 ng of RNA, a library with molecular barcoded alpha/delta and beta/gamma adaptors was made. TCRdb called the reads again in MiXCR, with one record for every CDR3 protein. The repertoire includes fewer than 90,000 distinct CDR3 sequences, around 12% of them detected once, and under 15% sits in the top ten. The source material was a population of CD138-negative cells sorted from bone marrow. The receptor source for this set is a donor aged 40 or over with multiple myeloma.

This clonotype has ten or more counts. This chain connects TRBV5-1 to TRBJ2-6; no clear D gene. Germline V CDR1 and CDR2: SGHRS, YFSETQ. The CDR3 has 15 amino acids. The V and J ends lost 0 bases and 1 base respectively, with 5 bases between them. The CDR3 is CASSLVESGANVLTF. CDR3 DNA sequence: TGCGCCAGCAGCTTGGTGGAGTCTGGGGCCAACGTCCTGACTTTC.

This clonotype was seen ten or more times. The CDR3 sequence: CASSPQVSTDTQYF. CDR3 sequence (DNA): TGTGCCAGCAGCCCTCAGGTTAGCACAGATACGCAGTATTTT. This chain links TRBV7-9 with TRBJ2-3; D unresolved. This CDR3 contains 14 residues. In germline, CDR1 is SEHNR, CDR2 FQNEAQ (reference sequence). V was clipped by 5 bases and J by 0 bases, with 9 bases between them.

The sample holds many counts of this clonotype. The chain's CDR3 is CASSSRPNNEQFF. DNA for the CDR3: TGTGCCAGCAGTTCTCGTCCTAACAATGAGCAGTTCTTC. The rearrangement uses TRBV28 and TRBJ2-1; D gene unclear. The germline gives CDR1 MDHEN, CDR2 SYDVKM. This CDR3 is built from 13 residues. The V end lost 4 bases, the J end lost 5 bases, and 9 bases lay between the germline ends.

This clonotype was detected ten times or more. This chain joins TRBV10-3 and TRBJ2-7; 10 positions match TRBD2. The V and J ends lost 7 bases and 6 bases, in that order; junction bases with no gene match: 9. Germline CDR1 and CDR2: ENHRY and SYGVKD. The CDR3 is made up of 14 amino acids. The CDR3 spells CAINSASGRSEQYF. The CDR3 nucleotides are TGTGCCATCAACTCGGCTAGCGGGAGAAGCGAGCAGTACTTC.

This clonotype has a handful of counts. The genes are TRBV30 and TRBJ2-3; 7 bases match TRBD2. CDR3 size: 13 residues. Trimming removed 3 bases from V and 4 bases from J; junction bases left unmatched: 4. Germline loops: CDR1 GTSNPN, CDR2 SVGIG (reference sequence). The chain's CDR3 is CAWRQAGADTQYF. Written as DNA, the CDR3 is TGTGCCTGGAGGCAGGCGGGAGCAGATACGCAGTATTTT.

This clonotype was seen repeatedly, ten times or more. The rearrangement uses TRBV20-1 and TRBJ2-3; maybe TRBD1 (6 bases). Germline-derived CDR1 and CDR2 are DFQATT and SNEGSKA (reference sequence). The CDR3 is made up of 15 amino acids. V was pared by 0 bases and J by 3 bases, with 13 bases between. CDR3 nucleotides: TGCAGTGCTAGAGATCTTCAAAGGGGGACAGATACGCAGTATTTT. Translation gives CSARDLQRGTDTQYF.

This clonotype was found many times. The chain couples TRBV29-1 to TRBJ2-3, with 8 nucleotides matching TRBD1. The CDR3 has 14 residues. The V and J ends lost 7 bases and 3 bases, in that order; junction bases with no gene match: 9. CDR1 is SQVTM and CDR2 is ANQGSEA in the germline V gene. Here the CDR3 reads CSGAGGPSTDTQYF. DNA for the CDR3: TGCAGCGGCGCAGGGGGCCCGTCGACAGATACGCAGTATTTT.

Note on this clonotype: Since a much larger clone is just one base distant, this may be a read error. The J gene is TRBJ2-3, the V gene TRBV5-1, with 10 bases fitting TRBD2. The CDR3 loop spans 14 amino acids. Losses at the gene ends were 4 bases for V and 8 bases for J; bases not matched to a gene: 7. CDR1 SGHRS and CDR2 YFSETQ come from the germline V gene. In DNA, the CDR3 is TGCGCCAGCAGCCTACTAGCGGGGTCGGGTACGCAGTATTTT. Translation gives CASSLLAGSGTQYF.

Ten or more counts support this clonotype. The rearrangement joins TRBV7-2 to TRBJ2-1; 14 bases are a match to TRBD2. The germline V gene has CDR1 SGHTA and CDR2 FQGNSA. Unmatched junction bases numbered 4, after V lost 2 bases and J lost 7 bases. The CDR3 consists of 16 residues. The CDR3 region is CASSLTGLAGVNEQFF. In DNA form, the CDR3 reads TGTGCCAGCAGCTTAACGGGACTAGCGGGAGTAAATGAGCAGTTCTTC. Variable domain in full (rest from reference TRBV7-2 and TRBJ2-1): GAGVSQSPSNKVTEKGKDVELRCDPISGHTALYWYRQSLGQGLEFLIYFQGNSAPDKSGLPSDRFSAERTGGSVSTLTIQRTQQEDSAVYLCASSLTGLAGVNEQFFGPGTRLTVL.

This clonotype was observed at least ten times. This likely comes from a read error, as the CDR3 has no conserved phenylalanine or tryptophan at its end. The chain recombines TRBV28 with TRBJ1-1; D unresolved. Germline CDR1 MDHEN, CDR2 SYDVKM. The CDR3 extends over 12 amino acids. The V end lost 2 bases, the J end lost 2 bases, and 3 bases lay between the germline ends. The CDR3 is CASSLGNTEAFS. As DNA, the CDR3 is TGTGCCAGCAGTTTAGGAAACACTGAAGCTTTCTCT.

This clonotype came up many times. This rearrangement joins TRBV9 to TRBJ2-2, with 10 bases lining up with TRBD2. Germline V CDR1 and CDR2: SGDLS, YYNGEE. The CDR3 spans 18 residues. J lost 0 bases, V lost 0 bases, and 5 bases had no gene match. The CDR3 DNA follows: TGTGCCAGCAGCGTAGGCAGCGGGAGGGCCCCGAACACCGGGGAGCTGTTTTTT. Translating gives CASSVGSGRAPNTGELFF.